Listed below are T cell receptor beta chains from one sample, sequenced in a study of post-analysis software for immune sequencing data. TCRdb used MiXCR to reprocess the PCR reads, holding one entry per CDR3 protein. Of around 250,000 distinct CDR3 sequences listed, just over 35% are singletons. Sample: blood. The source of these receptors is a girl aged 5 to 17 with multiple sclerosis. CDR3s include the opening cysteine and the closing phenylalanine or tryptophan. Rows may omit the clone size; those that give it use once, few, many or a size class.

size: many; V: TRBV5-1; J: TRBJ2-5; CDR3: CASSLEQGVGETQYF
size: .; V: TRBV2; J: TRBJ1-5; CDR3: CASSVRGTQPQHF
size: many; V: TRBV6-5; J: TRBJ2-3; CDR3: CASSYSPPWTSGTDTQYF
size: .; V: TRBV25-1; J: .; CDR3: CASSGYTETQYF
size: many; V: TRBV20-1; J: TRBJ2-3; CDR3: CSAEAGTSVTDTQYF
size: many; V: TRBV9; J: TRBJ2-5; CDR3: CASSPRTLLGQETQYF
size: .; V: TRBV7-2; J: TRBJ2-2; CDR3: CASSLVPGPNTGELFF
size: few; V: TRBV20-1; J: TRBJ1-6; CDR3: CSARTARNSPLHF
size: .; V: TRBV6-2/TRBV6-3; J: TRBJ2-7; CDR3: CASSAGTRNEQYF
size: .; V: TRBV29-1; J: TRBJ1-4; CDR3: CCAHRAGEKLFF
size: .; V: TRBV12-3/TRBV12-4; J: TRBJ2-1; CDR3: CASSPLGTHNEQFF
size: .; V: TRBV20-1; J: TRBJ2-1; CDR3: CSAPSDRGYNEQFF
size: .; V: TRBV5-1; J: TRBJ1-1; CDR3: CASSLRGGGYMNTEAFF
size: few; V: TRBV21-1; J: TRBJ2-5; CDR3: CASSKSSGIETQYF
size: .; V: TRBV24-1; J: TRBJ2-1; CDR3: CATGKSAGLLNEQFF
size: few; V: TRBV20-1; J: TRBJ2-1; CDR3: CSALIRLAGKSSYNEQFF
size: many; V: TRBV15; J: TRBJ2-1; CDR3: CATSREVGPTSLEQFF
size: .; V: TRBV20-1; J: TRBJ2-5; CDR3: CSATFQETQYF
size: .; V: TRBV2; J: TRBJ2-3; CDR3: CASSAKGIKGTQYF
size: few; V: TRBV28; J: TRBJ2-3; CDR3: CASTRLDRGDGDTQYF
size: .; V: TRBV9; J: .; CDR3: CASSPPTGGYEQYF
size: many; V: TRBV6-5; J: TRBJ1-2; CDR3: CASSHGTGPSRYGYTF
size: .; V: TRBV19; J: TRBJ1-1; CDR3: CASSMAPGSTEAFF
size: .; V: TRBV7-3; J: TRBJ2-7; CDR3: CASSLGLAGNYEQYF
size: .; V: TRBV5-1; J: TRBJ1-5; CDR3: CASSLNPQGLGDQPRHF
size: .; V: TRBV29-1; J: TRBJ1-1; CDR3: CSVDRQGEEAFF
size: few; V: TRBV6-2/TRBV6-3; J: TRBJ2-5; CDR3: CASSERERFQETQYF
size: few; V: TRBV10-2; J: .; CDR3: CASSEWSSGGYNEQYF
size: many; V: TRBV12-3/TRBV12-4; J: TRBJ1-2; CDR3: CASSLLLDSHGYTF
size: .; V: TRBV5-1; J: TRBJ2-7; CDR3: CASSRVSFPGQPSYEQYF
size: few; V: TRBV24-1; J: TRBJ2-3; CDR3: CATSDLQGASGSTDTQYF
size: .; V: TRBV3-1; J: TRBJ1-1; CDR3: CAGSHIQGNTEAFF
size: .; V: TRBV2; J: TRBJ1-1; CDR3: CASTTTGTGGGGTEAFF
size: few; V: TRBV6-6; J: TRBJ1-6; CDR3: CASSLGRVNSPLHF
size: .; V: TRBV29-1; J: TRBJ2-5; CDR3: CSVEVGQGAGETQYF
size: .; V: TRBV25-1; J: TRBJ1-4; CDR3: CASSEEGASEKLFF
size: many; V: TRBV7-4; J: TRBJ1-6; CDR3: CASSLPRAYPNSPLHF
size: few; V: TRBV21-1; J: TRBJ2-7; CDR3: CASSKEGPYEQYF
size: many; V: TRBV5-1; J: TRBJ2-5; CDR3: CASSFNEETQYF
size: many; V: TRBV20-1; J: TRBJ2-3; CDR3: CSARIQGPDTQYF
size: .; V: TRBV10-3; J: TRBJ1-2; CDR3: CAISHHLEGLGYTF
size: few; V: TRBV29-1; J: TRBJ1-2; CDR3: CSAAKANPGYGYTF
size: many; V: TRBV4-1; J: TRBJ1-1; CDR3: CASSQGTEAFF
size: few; V: TRBV29-1; J: TRBJ2-7; CDR3: CSVSGTGDHEQYF
size: .; V: TRBV12-3/TRBV12-4; J: TRBJ2-3; CDR3: CASSPTGLRADAQYF
size: many; V: TRBV9; J: TRBJ2-3; CDR3: CASSVAIAGGTDTQYF
size: .; V: TRBV30; J: TRBJ1-2; CDR3: CAWSVSSLGYTF
size: .; V: TRBV20-1; J: TRBJ2-5; CDR3: CSARDLVAETQYF
size: many; V: TRBV29-1; J: TRBJ2-3; CDR3: CSVEDLLGTSTDTQYF
size: .; V: TRBV6-6; J: TRBJ2-2; CDR3: CASSYSRVGGPGELFF
size: .; V: TRBV5-1; J: TRBJ1-6; CDR3: CASSARQGENSPLHF
size: .; V: TRBV20-1; J: TRBJ1-1; CDR3: CSVGTGEWTEAFF
size: .; V: TRBV5-1; J: TRBJ1-3; CDR3: CASRDSAISGNTIYF